The source of this TCR beta chain is a study of T cell responses to AZD1222 COVID-19 vaccine (dated by TCRdb to about 2021). For context, the study as a whole: AZD1222 recipients whose second dose came at about 4 weeks and those whose second dose came at about 12 weeks were combined into one group, since spike-specific TCR depth and breadth did not differ between the two schedules. Trial participants were enrolled by age into subgroups of 18-55, 56-69 and 70-plus years, and around 150, 28 and 57 TCR-sequenced participants, respectively, were included in these subgroups. A total of over 230 trial participants underwent TCR sequencing, of whom under 220 had received two doses of AZD1222 and around 25 had received two doses of the MenACWY control vaccine. On the study overall, not on this receptor specifically: Participants were mostly white British, with more females than males. The authors suggested clonal diversity may have been underestimated. Because no day 14 peak-response samples were available, repertoires were characterized only after the peak T cell response. In the small 56-69-year group, the increase in depth fell short of significance, most likely because of low power. Reportedly, almost half of the unique spike-specific TCRs recognized epitopes lying outside the regions that are mutated in the B.1.351 and B.1.1.7 variants. CD4 TCRs associated with the vaccine covered the entire spike protein, and the dominant responses were in regions 160-218 and 743-854. Conclusions about previously exposed vaccinees are limited because only six or seven AZD1222 recipients were SARS-CoV-2 seropositive at baseline. After two AZD1222 doses, spike-specific TCR breadth and depth were significantly higher than at day 0 and than in MenACWY recipients.

As regards this clone: The target of this receptor is not known. The sample holds no much larger clone one base away, and base qualities are not on file.

The CDR3 regions of human TCRbeta chains were analyzed by immunosequencing. As for the authors' bioinformatics: TCRs in the repertoires were matched against a reference library of SARS-CoV-2-specific TCRs that had been generated with the MIRA antigen-specificity platform. Breadth was defined as the fraction of unique TCRs that were SARS-CoV-2-associated, and depth was defined as the fraction of total T cells that were SARS-CoV-2-associated. Each spike-specific TCR was assigned to its reactive spike region and to a CD4 or CD8 class using the MIRA data. Log10-transformed breadth and depth values were compared by one-way ANOVA with Sidak's multiple comparisons tests. TCRdb's version of the immuneACCESS table is confined to in-frame rearrangements and falls short of the full clone set. An unresolved V gene accounts for under half of the shortfall where checked; the remainder is of unknown origin. The DNA gave D and trimming, while V, J and clone size come from that table. Counted in this sample were about 190,000 clones; 80% to 90% of them appeared once. In total, the top ten clones hold around 6.9% of the sample.

Inclusive of the bounding cysteine and valine, the CDR3 is 16 residues long. Only CDR3 DNA remains: 48 bases, in frame from the first base. The germline V gene gives CDR1 as SGHRS and CDR2 as YFSETQ. Trimming costs V 1 base and J 0 bases, and their ends lie 14 bases apart. The intended sense of this specimen's time point label: baseline before first vaccination. The vaccinee samples were drawn from two UK trials, COV001 and COV002, one of which was a single-blind randomized controlled phase 2/3 trial testing AZD1222 (ChAdOx1 nCoV-19) in healthy adults. For TCRbeta chain sequencing, PBMC samples from trial participants were taken at day 0 and at day 28 after the second dose.

The chain is assembled from TRBV5-1 and TRBJ2-7, with the identity of the D gene unclear. This TCR came from an adult in good health. The sequences come from peripheral blood, collected on day 0 of AZD1222 vaccination. CDR3 region: CASSLRNGRSSYEQYV. The base sequence is TGCGCCAGCAGCTTGCGGAATGGAAGGAGCTCCTACGAGCAGTACGTC.